A selection of T cell receptor beta chains follows, all from one sample in a study of tumor and adjacent non-tumor tissue in lung cancer. TCRdb redid the calling of the multiplex PCR reads with MiXCR, one entry per CDR3 protein. Here the sample spans roughly 81,000 distinct CDR3 sequences, around 70% being singletons. Sample: lung tumor tissue. The receptors were sampled from a woman aged 70-85 years with non-small cell lung cancer. Both conserved end residues are part of each CDR3.

>TRBV7-3
CASSGSWTENTEAFF
>TRBV6-6
CASTDLAVRSYYEQFF
>TRBV5-4
CAGSPGTSGSLRADTKYF
>TRBV10-2
CAGVTGGLTTGGLFF
>TRBV6-1
CASTRQPLAGMDVQYF
>TRBV7-8
CASSTGSPYNSPLHF
>TRBV14
CACSQDRGGTQFF
>TRBV29-1
CRATPGTGGTDTQYF
>TRBV5-6
CASTMGSSYEQYF
>TRBV7-9
CASSIARGGRAFYNEQFF
>TRBV14
CANSQRDRGNGKLFF
>TRBV29-1
CSVARETGAHTQYF
>TRBV11-3
CASSFDTSTDTHYF
>TRBV29-1
CSVKKPEKIEAFF
>TRBV6-2/TRBV6-3
CASRSAGGSSYNEQSF
>TRBV4-2
CASSPEKESSYVYTF
>TRBV6-1
CANSEFPEAFF
>TRBV12-3/TRBV12-4
CASSVGSWGVVGVEGEQFF
>TRBV29-1
CSVHCGELGNTEAFF
>TRBV20-1
CSARNQGLGNNEHFF
>TRBV7-2
CASSIRRLAQRSDSYEQYF
>TRBV6-5
CASSHRTEINCGYAF
>TRBV6-5
CTSTPLGEVVTEAFF
>TRBV6-5
CASRYLGGETQYF
>TRBV11-2
CASSLVSSSGSIYNEQFF
>TRBV4-2
CASSPRDEAFYSYTF
>TRBV6-1
CASSVESTGELIF
>TRBV4-1
CASSQAGTEYNEQFF
>TRBV29-1
CSAEDLVERAVMNTEAFF
>TRBV6-1
CASSESGAFNKQFF